A single sample is the source of the 13 T cell receptor beta chains below, sequenced in a study of shared clonotypes between healthy human individuals. Method: immunoSEQ multiplex PCR; TCRdb's copy keeps in-frame clones and lacks some. The repertoire holds millions of clones, with more than 90% as singletons. The sequenced sample was naive CD4+ T cells sorted from blood. Subset in this sample: CD45RA+ positively selected. These receptors all come from a man aged 18 to 29 in good health.

The chain has TRBV11-3 and TRBJ2-1; D ambiguous. V lost 1 base to trimming and J lost 8 bases, with 18 bases between them. The germline V gene has CDR1 SGHNT and CDR2 YENEEA. This CDR3 has 16 residues. CDR3 region: CASSLGLPAERDEQFF. The CDR3 bases are TGTGCCAGCAGCTTAGGCCTCCCCGCGGAGAGAGATGAGCAGTTCTTC.

J is TRBJ1-2 and V is TRBV5-3; D gene uncertain. TRBV5-3 is classed as an ORF, of uncertain function. Trimming shortened V by 5 bases and J by 3 bases, and 11 bases separated the two germline ends. The CDR3 is made up of 13 amino acids. The CDR3 loop reads CARRIAWDYGYTF. For the CDR3, the DNA is TGTGCCAGAAGAATCGCGTGGGACTATGGCTACACCTTC.

The J gene is TRBJ2-7, the V gene TRBV2; 9 nucleotides align to TRBD1. With V trimmed by 6 bases and J by 2 bases, 5 bases remained unmatched. The CDR3 extends over 14 amino acids. Germline CDR1 reads SNHLY; CDR2 reads FYNNEI. The DNA of the CDR3 is TGTGCCAGCAGGAGGGACAGGGTCACCTACGAGCAGTACTTC. Amino acid sequence: CASRRDRVTYEQYF.

The genes are TRBV6-6 and TRBJ2-7, with D tentatively TRBD2 (6 bases). The V gene's germline CDR1 is MNHNY and CDR2 SVGAGI (reference sequence). The CDR3 has 15 residues. V shed 0 bases and J shed 1 base, with 10 bases lying between them. The CDR3 sequence: CASSYSGDFSYEQYF. The CDR3 DNA sequence: TGTGCCAGCAGTTACTCGGGGGACTTTTCCTACGAGCAGTACTTC.

This clone was detected only once. The rearrangement joins TRBV5-6 to TRBJ1-5; the D is unclear. V was clipped by 1 base and J by 2 bases, with 10 bases between them. The CDR3 runs to 15 residues. Germline lookup yields CDR1 SGHDT and CDR2 YYEEEE. CDR3: CASSLSDWGNQPQHF. The CDR3, as DNA: TGTGCCAGCAGCTTGTCGGATTGGGGCAATCAGCCCCAGCATTTT. Based on the CDR3 plus reference TRBV5-6 and TRBJ1-5, the full variable domain is DAGVTQSPTHLIKTRGQQVTLRCSPKSGHDTVSWYQQALGQGPQFIFQYYEEEERQRGNFPDRFSGHQFPNYSSELNVNALLLGDSALYLCASSLSDWGNQPQHFGDGTRLSIL.

This chain uses TRBV2 with TRBJ2-7, with 11 bases aligning to TRBD2. The CDR3 has 16 residues. The ends lost 6 bases at V and 3 bases at J; junction bases unmatched: 10. Germline-derived CDR1 and CDR2 are SNHLY and FYNNEI. CDR3 sequence: CASRPRLAGGVYEQYF. The DNA of the CDR3 is TGTGCCAGCAGACCGCGGCTAGCGGGAGGAGTCTACGAGCAGTACTTC.

Only one count was recorded for this clone. The chain combines TRBV4-3 with TRBJ2-7; D is unclear. The V end was cut by 0 bases, the J end by 6 bases, with 12 bases between. Germline CDR1 LGHNA, CDR2 YSLEER. CDR3 length: 14 residues. DNA of the CDR3: TGCGCCAGCAGCCAAGAGCCCCTTTCCCTCGAGCAGTACTTC. As protein: CASSQEPLSLEQYF.

This chain joins TRBV27 and TRBJ1-5, with D hard to call. CDR1 is MNHEY and CDR2 is SMNVEV in the germline V gene (reference sequence). V lost 4 bases and J lost 3, with 13 bases in between. The CDR3 length is 15 residues. The CDR3 here is CASSSIGWINQPQHF. The CDR3 nucleotides are TGTGCCAGCAGTTCGATAGGGTGGATCAATCAGCCCCAGCATTTT.

The sample holds one count of this clone. The chain recombines TRBV7-3 with TRBJ1-1; 9 nucleotides agree with TRBD1. V shed 5 bases and J 2 bases; nucleotides not matched to a gene: 12. Germline V gives CDR1 SGHTA, CDR2 FQGTGA. There are 17 residues in the CDR3. The CDR3 region is CASSLKDRGFFNTEAFF. The CDR3 DNA is TGTGCCAGCAGCCTGAAGGACAGGGGATTTTTTAACACTGAAGCTTTCTTT.

The J gene is TRBJ2-6, the V gene TRBV19; D perhaps matches TRBD1 (6 bases). Germline V CDR1 and CDR2: LNHDA, SQIVND (reference sequence). Trimming removed 6 bases from V and 1 base from J, with 16 bases in between. The CDR3 spans 17 residues. The CDR3 spells CASSLGDTLSGANVLTF. CDR3 nucleotide sequence: TGTGCCAGTAGCCTCGGGGACACCTTATCTGGGGCCAACGTCCTGACTTTC.

The rearrangement joins TRBV7-9 to TRBJ2-5; 13 bases align to TRBD2. The CDR3 has 19 amino acids. Looked up from germline, CDR1 is SEHNR and CDR2 is FQNEAQ (reference sequence). V trimming: 1 base; J trimming: 5 bases; junction bases outside the gene matches: 13. CDR3 nucleotide sequence: TGTGCCAGCAGCTTAGTGGTACTAGCGGGAGGGCCGTTCGTGGAGACCCAGTACTTC. Amino acids: CASSLVVLAGGPFVETQYF.

The chain carries TRBV7-9 and TRBJ1-3; the D is unclear. Germline V gives CDR1 SEHNR, CDR2 FQNEAQ (reference sequence). CDR3 length: 16 residues. Trimming took off 4 bases at V and 0 bases at J, with 13 bases between the two ends. The CDR3 DNA reads TGTGCCAGCAGCTCTACAGAGTTGGACTCTGGAAACACCATATATTTT. Translated: CASSSTELDSGNTIYF.

This clone was observed once. This chain links TRBV7-9 with TRBJ1-2, with 8 nucleotides matching TRBD1. CDR1 and CDR2 from the germline V gene are SEHNR and FQNEAQ (reference sequence). V was pared by 3 bases and J by 6 bases, with 6 bases of the junction left unmatched. The CDR3 totals 14 residues. CDR3 DNA: TGTGCCAGCAGCTTCGGGCAGGGGGCAGATGGCTACACCTTC. This translates into CASSFGQGADGYTF.